The sequence of this T cell receptor beta chain was determined in a study of shared clonotypes between healthy human individuals (dated by TCRdb to about 2020). Broadly, across the study: The cohort included a few men and a couple of women between 18 and 49 years of age. For each donor, CD4 naive and CD4 memory were each given three plates, CD8 naive was given two plates, and CD8 memory was given one plate. The study deeply sequenced blood TCR repertoires of five healthy adults to estimate repertoire size and the extent of clonotype sharing between individuals. To increase sequencing depth and limit assay-specific biases, different laboratories used diverse techniques to prepare libraries and sequence TCR repertoires. Leukapheresis yielded between about 0.9 and 10 billion PBMCs per donor. What the study reported, not specific to this receptor: Naive subsets generally had larger estimated clonotype richness than memory subsets. Rarefaction of sorted-subset datasets indicated incomplete sequencing despite the large sequencing depth. Roughly 5.2% of naive CD4, roughly 3.5% of naive CD8, about 2.4% of memory CD4, and roughly 0.4% of memory CD8 clonotypes were shared across several donors. Sampling was restricted to blood, and TCR repertoires in tissues likely differ from the TCR repertoires found in blood. Pairwise subsampling indicated that sequencing depth was expected to affect the degree of clonotype sharing among donors. Clonotypes shared by all four sorted-subset donors showed higher generation probabilities than non-shared clonotypes. Because the study included only a small number of donors, the genetic and exposure-history diversity represented was limited.

In this sample, this clone turned up a few times. Its antigen is still unknown. No much larger clonotype is one base removed from it; base qualities were not supplied. TCR CDR3 regions were amplified from genomic DNA by multiplex PCR using the deep immunoSEQ assay. Extracted genomic DNA from each cell subset was distributed evenly across all wells of several immunoSEQ 96-well plates, and each plate was treated as a replicate. For sorted subsets, approximately 190 ng of genomic DNA, equivalent to 25,000 to 35,000 T cell genomes, went into each replicate PCR. The purified libraries were quantified using a Qubit 3.0 fluorometer, sized with a Bioanalyzer 2100, and then quantified again using the KAPA Library Quantification kit. Every immunoSEQ 96-well plate was sequenced on a dedicated single-read 150-cycle Illumina NextSeq 550 flow cell. The original pipeline was this. Because the immunoSEQ output held only junctional sequences and lacked quality scores, the filtering could not match the filtering applied to full-length reads. To assign V/J genes and CDR3, sequences were annotated using PyIR, a Python wrapper for IgBLAST v1.9, with IMGT germline references. Reads were filtered out if the reads had weak V/J assignments (E-value above 1e-6), no CDR3, stop codons, out-of-frame junctions, or ambiguous translated residues. A V3J clonotype was defined by an identical inferred V gene, J gene, and CDR3 amino acid sequence. Percentage overlap between repertoires was calculated by dividing the number of shared unique clonotypes by the size of the smaller repertoire. RTK rarefaction, the Chao1 estimator, and Recon v2.1 estimates of unobserved clonotypes were used to assess repertoire richness. Generation probabilities for all TCRbeta clonotypes obtained by the gDNA method from a handful of donors were computed using OLGA. This immuneACCESS table, as held by TCRdb, lists in-frame sequences with V and J called but not all clones. Of the missing ones, under half trace to an unresolved V gene in checked studies; the others have no known cause. That table gives V, J and clone size, and the DNA gave D and trimming. The sample profile shows fewer than 200,000 clones; approximately 60% of them were found once. About 10% of the sample goes to the ten largest clones.

Healthy HIV-negative adults with no recently reported acute infections or vaccinations were included as donors. Every donor was a Caucasian adult living in Nashville, Tennessee, USA. Magnetic negative selection was used to enrich CD4+ T cells, after which naive cells were positively selected on CD45RA and the negative fraction became the memory subset. Blood was collected by leukapheresis, and PBMCs were isolated by Ficoll-Histopaque density gradient centrifugation and then cryopreserved in liquid nitrogen vapor phase. Purity and quantity of every magnetically sorted T cell population were checked by analytical flow cytometry. From each sorted fraction, genomic DNA was isolated and quantified by UV absorbance on a Nanodrop 2000c. The germline V gene (reference sequence) supplies CDR1 SEHNR and CDR2 FQNEAQ. The CDR3 covers 16 residues, taking in both the cysteine and the phenylalanine. Only CDR3 DNA is held: 48 bases, read in frame from base 1. V trim: 6 bases; J trim: 8 bases; unmatched bases: 14.

The clonotype originates from a man aged 30 to 45 in good health. What was sequenced was memory CD4+ T cells sorted from blood. Sample cell subset or site, as interpreted from the label and publication: CD45RA-negative fraction. The receptor chain draws on TRBV7-9 and TRBJ1-4, with 8 junctional bases fitting TRBD1. The bases read TGTGCCAGCAGTAATAGGGGGACAGGCCAATGGGAAAAACTGTTTTTT. Its coded protein is CASSNRGTGQWEKLFF.